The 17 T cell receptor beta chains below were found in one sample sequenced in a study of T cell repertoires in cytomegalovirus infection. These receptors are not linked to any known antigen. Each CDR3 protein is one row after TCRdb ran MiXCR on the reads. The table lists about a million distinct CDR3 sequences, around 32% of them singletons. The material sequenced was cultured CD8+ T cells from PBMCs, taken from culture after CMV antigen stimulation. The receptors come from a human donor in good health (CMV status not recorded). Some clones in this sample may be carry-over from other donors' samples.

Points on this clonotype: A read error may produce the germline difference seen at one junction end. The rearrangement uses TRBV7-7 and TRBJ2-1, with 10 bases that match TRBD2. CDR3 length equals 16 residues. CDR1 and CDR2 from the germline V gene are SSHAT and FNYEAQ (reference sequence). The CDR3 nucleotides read TGTGCTAGCAGCTTAGCGAGCGGGGGGGTTAACAATGAGCAGTTCTTC. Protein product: CASSLASGGVNNEQFF.

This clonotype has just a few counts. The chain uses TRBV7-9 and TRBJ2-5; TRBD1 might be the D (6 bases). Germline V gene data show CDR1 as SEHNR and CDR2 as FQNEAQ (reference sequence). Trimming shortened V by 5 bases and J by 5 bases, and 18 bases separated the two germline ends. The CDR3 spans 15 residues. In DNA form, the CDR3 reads TGTGCCAGCAGCCCAATCCTCCAGGGGTGGGAGACCCAGTACTTC. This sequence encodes CASSPILQGWETQYF.

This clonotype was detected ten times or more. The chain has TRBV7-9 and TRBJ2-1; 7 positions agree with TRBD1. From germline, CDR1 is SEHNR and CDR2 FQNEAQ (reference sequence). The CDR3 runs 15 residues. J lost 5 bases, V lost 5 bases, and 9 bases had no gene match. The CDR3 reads CASSPEQGPDNEQFF. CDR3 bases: TGTGCCAGCAGCCCCGAACAGGGGCCAGACAATGAGCAGTTCTTC.

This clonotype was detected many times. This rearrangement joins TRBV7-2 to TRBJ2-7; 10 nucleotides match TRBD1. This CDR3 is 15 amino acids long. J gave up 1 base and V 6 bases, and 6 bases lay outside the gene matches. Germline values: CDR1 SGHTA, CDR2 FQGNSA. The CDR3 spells CASSRDRGWSYEQYV. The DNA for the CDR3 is TGTGCCAGCAGTCGGGACAGGGGATGGTCCTACGAGCAGTACGTC.

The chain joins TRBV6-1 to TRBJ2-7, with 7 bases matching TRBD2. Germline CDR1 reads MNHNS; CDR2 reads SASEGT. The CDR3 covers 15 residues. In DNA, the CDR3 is TGTGCCAACAGTGAAGTTAGCGGGCCCATATATGAGCAGTACGTC. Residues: CANSEVSGPIYEQYV.

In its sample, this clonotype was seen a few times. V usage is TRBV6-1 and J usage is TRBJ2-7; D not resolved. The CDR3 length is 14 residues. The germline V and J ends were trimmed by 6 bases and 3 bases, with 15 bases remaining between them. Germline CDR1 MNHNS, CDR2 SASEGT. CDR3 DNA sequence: TGTGCCAGCAGCCTTACCCCAGGAGACTACGAGCAGTACTTC. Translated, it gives CASSLTPGDYEQYF.

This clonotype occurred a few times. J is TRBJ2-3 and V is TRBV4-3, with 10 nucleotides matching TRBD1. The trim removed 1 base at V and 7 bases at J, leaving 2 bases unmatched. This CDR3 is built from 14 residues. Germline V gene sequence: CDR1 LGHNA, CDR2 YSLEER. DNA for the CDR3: TGCGCCAGCAGCCAAGGGACAGGGGGGTATACGCAGTATTTT. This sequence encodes CASSQGTGGYTQYF.

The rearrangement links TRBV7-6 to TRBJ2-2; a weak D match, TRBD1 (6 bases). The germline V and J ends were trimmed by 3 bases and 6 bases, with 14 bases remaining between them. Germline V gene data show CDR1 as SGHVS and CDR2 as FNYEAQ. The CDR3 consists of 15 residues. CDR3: CASSFANRVPGELFF. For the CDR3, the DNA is TGTGCCAGCAGCTTCGCCAACAGGGTCCCCGGGGAGCTGTTTTTT.

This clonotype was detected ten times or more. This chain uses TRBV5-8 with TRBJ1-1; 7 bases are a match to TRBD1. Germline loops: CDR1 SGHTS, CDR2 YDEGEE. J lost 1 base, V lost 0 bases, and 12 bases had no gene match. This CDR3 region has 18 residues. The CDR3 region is CASSLGPQQGRRNTEAFF. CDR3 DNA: TGTGCCAGCAGCTTGGGGCCCCAACAGGGGAGGAGGAACACTGAAGCTTTCTTT.

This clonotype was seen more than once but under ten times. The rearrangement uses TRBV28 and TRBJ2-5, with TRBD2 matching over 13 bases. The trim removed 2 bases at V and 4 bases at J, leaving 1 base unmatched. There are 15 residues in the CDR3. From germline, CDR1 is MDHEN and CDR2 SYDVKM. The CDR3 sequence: CASSLGLAGAETQYF. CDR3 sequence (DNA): TGTGCCAGCAGTTTAGGACTAGCGGGGGCAGAGACCCAGTACTTC.

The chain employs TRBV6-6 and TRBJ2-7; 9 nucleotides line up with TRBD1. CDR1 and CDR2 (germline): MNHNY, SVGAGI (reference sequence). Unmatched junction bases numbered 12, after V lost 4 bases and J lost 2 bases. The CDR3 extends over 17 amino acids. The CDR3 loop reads CASSSPFRDRATYEQYF. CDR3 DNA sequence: TGTGCCAGCAGTTCACCCTTCCGGGACAGGGCCACCTACGAGCAGTACTTC.

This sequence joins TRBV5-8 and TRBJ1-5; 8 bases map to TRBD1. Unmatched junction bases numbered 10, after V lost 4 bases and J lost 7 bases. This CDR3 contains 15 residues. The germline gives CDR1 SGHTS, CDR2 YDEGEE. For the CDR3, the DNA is TGTGCCAGCAGCGGTCAGGGGGCGCCAGGACAGCCCCAGCATTTT. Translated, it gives CASSGQGAPGQPQHF. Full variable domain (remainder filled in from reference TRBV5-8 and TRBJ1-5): EAGVTQSPTHLIKTRGQQATLRCSPISGHTSVYWYQQALGLGLQFLLWYDEGEERNRGNFPPRFSGRQFPNYSSELNVNALELEDSALYLCASSGQGAPGQPQHFGDGTRLSIL.

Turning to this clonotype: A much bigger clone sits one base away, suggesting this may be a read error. The CDR3 coding sequence is TGTGTCAGCAGCTTAGGATGGGATCCGAACAATGAGCAGTTCTTC. Protein product: CVSSLGWDPNNEQFF. The chain recombines TRBV7-6 with TRBJ2-1; D unresolved. This CDR3 region has 15 residues. The V gene's germline CDR1 is SGHVS and CDR2 FNYEAQ.

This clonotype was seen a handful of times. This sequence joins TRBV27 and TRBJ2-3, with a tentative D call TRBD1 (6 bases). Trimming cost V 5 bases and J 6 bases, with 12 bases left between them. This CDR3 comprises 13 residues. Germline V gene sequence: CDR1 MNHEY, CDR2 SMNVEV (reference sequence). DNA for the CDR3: TGTGCCAGCAGTGCCCTAGACAGGGATACGCAGTATTTT. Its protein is CASSALDRDTQYF.

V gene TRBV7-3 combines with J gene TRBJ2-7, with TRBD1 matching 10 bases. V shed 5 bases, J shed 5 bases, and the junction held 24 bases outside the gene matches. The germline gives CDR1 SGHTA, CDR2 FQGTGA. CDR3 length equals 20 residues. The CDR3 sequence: CASSLPNSRRGQGMGDEQYV. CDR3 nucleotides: TGTGCCAGCAGCCTACCCAATAGTAGGAGGGGACAGGGGATGGGGGACGAGCAGTACGTC.

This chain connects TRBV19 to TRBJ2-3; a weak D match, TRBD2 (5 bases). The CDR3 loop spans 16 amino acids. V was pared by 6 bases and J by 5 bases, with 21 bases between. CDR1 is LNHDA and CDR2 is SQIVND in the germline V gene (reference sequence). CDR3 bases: TGTGCCAGTAGCCGGGATTACAGTCCGTTGTTAGATACGCAGTATTTT. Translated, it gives CASSRDYSPLLDTQYF.

The DNA for the CDR3 is TGTGCCAGCAGCTGGGGGACTAGCGGTTACAATGAGCAGTTCTTC. This sequence encodes CASSWGTSGYNEQFF. The chain couples TRBV5-6 to TRBJ2-1; 11 bases map to TRBD2. The junction had 3 bases not matched to a gene; V was cut back by 3 bases and J by 4 bases. Germline values: CDR1 SGHDT, CDR2 YYEEEE. The CDR3 sequence is 15 residues long.